The 2 T cell receptor beta chains listed next were all sequenced from one sample in a study of cytomegalovirus exposure and HLA in healthy donors. PCR primers comprised 60 Vbeta and 13 Jbeta primers. Assay used: immunoSEQ multiplex PCR; TCRdb lists only in-frame clones, some missing. This sample has 190,000 or so clones; about 80% occur once, and the top ten carry about 0.7%. Sample: PBMCs. These receptor sequences come from a boy aged 5-17 years in good health and CMV-seronegative.

The chain employs TRBV4-1 and TRBJ1-5; 11 bases agree with TRBD1. J was trimmed by 1 base and V by 4 bases; bases with no gene match: 12. Germline V lookup: CDR1 MGHRA, CDR2 YSYEKL. The CDR3 totals 19 residues. CDR3: CASSPHRGQGGMSNQPQHF. The CDR3 bases are TGCGCCAGCAGCCCTCACCGGGGACAGGGGGGAATGAGCAATCAGCCCCAGCATTTT.

The chain employs TRBV27 and TRBJ2-7, with D tentatively TRBD1 (6 bases). This CDR3 comprises 16 residues. Germline CDR1 is MNHEY and CDR2 is SMNVEV (reference sequence). Trimming took 3 bases from V and 3 from J, leaving 18 bases between them. CDR3 region: CASSLSGGVSLYEQYF. The CDR3, as DNA: TGTGCCAGCAGTTTGTCTGGGGGCGTATCGCTCTACGAGCAGTACTTC.